This TCR beta chain comes out of a study of cytotoxic CD8 clonotypes in ibrutinib-treated CLL. The wider study: Response samples were taken after a median of approximately 11 months on treatment, range 6 to 36. Study results and caveats: Once treatment began, public clonotypes, which were uncommon, contracted or stayed stable. Clonality went higher at ibrutinib response and then dropped back toward baseline at progression.

V was clipped by 0 bases and J by 7 bases, with 17 bases between them. This CDR3 region has 15 residues. Germline V gives CDR1 SGDLS, CDR2 YYNGEE. This clone has only a few counts. Its specificity is unknown. The authors obtained roughly 2 micrograms of genomic DNA from cryopreserved PBMCs for TCR beta libraries. The data were produced by immunoSEQ multiplex PCR, yet TCRdb's version contains in-frame clones alone and is incomplete. This table holds approximately 100,000 clones, 55% to 75% found once. Material: PBMCs, obtained after 24 months of ibrutinib treatment. This chain connects TRBV9 to TRBJ2-7; D tentatively fits TRBD1 or TRBD2 (5 bases each). This receptor was identified in a human donor with chronic lymphocytic leukemia. DNA for the CDR3: TGTGCCAGCAGCGTAGGAGGGGCCTGGCCGGGGGAGCAGTACTTC. Encoded protein: CASSVGGAWPGEQYF.